This is a list of T cell receptor beta chains from one sample in a study of OX40 agonist ivuxolimab in advanced cancers. Clones were sequenced by immunoSEQ multiplex PCR, and TCRdb holds only the in-frame ones, with some missing. Among about 83,000 clones, about nine tenths were seen once, and the ten largest hold about 0.76%. The sample consisted of CD4+ or CD8+ T cells sorted from blood, taken in a trial of the OX40 agonist ivuxolimab. These receptors came from an adult with an advanced solid tumor such as melanoma, head and neck, liver or kidney cancer. CDR3s include the opening cysteine and the closing phenylalanine or tryptophan. The D gene is left open where the match is weak. A row's size may be missing; if present it is once, few, many or a size class.

D	V	J	size	length	CDR3	DNA
.	TRBV10-3	TRBJ1-1	.	15	CAISEPGRVNTEAFF	TGTGCCATCAGTGAGCCAGGACGGGTGAACACTGAAGCTTTCTTT
.	TRBV4-1	TRBJ2-7	.	15	CASSQVVAWSYEQYF	TGCGCCAGCAGCCAAGTGGTAGCCTGGTCCTACGAGCAGTACTTC
.	TRBV30	TRBJ1-1	.	11	CAWSSQTEAFF	TGTGCCTGGAGTAGTCAAACTGAAGCTTTCTTT
.	TRBV4-1	TRBJ1-3	.	17	CASSQAPTGGSGNTIYF	TGCGCCAGCAGCCAAGCCCCTACAGGCGGCTCTGGAAACACCATATATTTT
.	TRBV28	TRBJ1-1	.	14	CASERIRENTEAFF	TGTGCCAGCGAGAGAATTAGGGAGAACACTGAAGCTTTCTTT
TRBD2	TRBV28	TRBJ2-3	.	16	CASSLGVAGGTDTQYF	TGTGCCAGCAGTTTAGGGGTAGCGGGGGGCACAGATACGCAGTATTTT
.	TRBV18	TRBJ2-2	.	14	CASSPSPGTGELFF	TGTGCCAGCTCACCTTCACCCGGCACCGGGGAGCTGTTTTTT
TRBD1	TRBV10-2	TRBJ2-7	.	13	CASSAPGQDEQYF	TGCGCCAGCAGTGCACCGGGACAGGACGAGCAGTACTTC
.	TRBV14	TRBJ1-2	.	13	CASSRGVNYGYTF	TGTGCCAGCAGCCGAGGGGTTAACTATGGCTACACCTTC
.	TRBV4-2	TRBJ1-4	.	17	CASSQVQGPPTNEKLFF	TGTGCCAGCAGCCAAGTACAGGGCCCCCCAACTAATGAAAAACTGTTTTTT
.	TRBV14	TRBJ2-3	.	15	CASSSGGGDTDTQYF	TGTGCCAGCAGCTCTGGGGGTGGAGACACAGATACGCAGTATTTT
.	TRBV5-5	TRBJ2-5	.	14	CASSLSRVGETQYF	TGTGCCAGCAGCTTATCCAGGGTTGGGGAGACCCAGTACTTC
TRBD2	TRBV28	TRBJ2-7	.	14	CASRKGGSLYEQYF	TGTGCCAGCAGGAAAGGCGGGAGTCTCTACGAGCAGTACTTC
TRBD1	TRBV9	TRBJ2-7	.	18	CASSLLPIRQGTPYEQYF	TGTGCCAGCAGTCTACTCCCGATTCGACAGGGAACCCCCTACGAGCAGTACTTC
TRBD2	TRBV5-1	TRBJ2-1	.	15	CASTSGSTAYNEQFF	TGCGCCAGCACTAGCGGGAGTACGGCCTACAATGAGCAGTTCTTC
TRBD2	TRBV7-9	TRBJ2-7	.	15	CASSPSGGASYEQYF	TGTGCCAGCAGCCCCTCGGGAGGGGCCAGCTACGAGCAGTACTTC
TRBD1	TRBV4-3	TRBJ2-3	.	14	CASRMTGSTDTQYF	TGCGCCAGCAGAATGACAGGGAGCACAGATACGCAGTATTTT
.	TRBV5-4	TRBJ1-3	.	14	CASSLSSSGNTIYF	TGTGCCAGCAGCTTGTCGAGCTCTGGAAACACCATATATTTT
TRBD2	TRBV11-1	TRBJ2-3	.	16	CASRPSLAGGPHTQYF	TGTGCCAGCAGACCCTCCCTAGCGGGGGGGCCTCATACGCAGTATTTT
.	TRBV5-6	TRBJ2-3	.	14	CASSLTRGADTQYF	TGTGCCAGCAGCTTGACTAGGGGGGCAGATACGCAGTATTTT
TRBD2	TRBV4-1	TRBJ2-7	.	16	CASSQDSREIPYEQYF	TGCGCCAGCAGCCAAGATTCGCGGGAGATTCCCTACGAGCAGTACTTC
.	TRBV4-3	TRBJ2-2	.	13	CASSQGIGGELFF	TGCGCCAGCAGCCAAGGTATCGGCGGGGAGCTGTTTTTT
TRBD1	TRBV28	TRBJ2-5	.	14	CASRPQGPPGTQYF	TGTGCCAGCAGACCACAGGGGCCGCCCGGGACCCAGTACTTC
TRBD1	TRBV19	TRBJ2-3	.	16	CASSRAGTGGIDTQYF	TGTGCCAGTAGTAGAGCCGGGACAGGGGGTATAGATACGCAGTATTTT
TRBD2	TRBV19	TRBJ2-3	once	15	CASSIGGTSGDTQYF	TGTGCCAGTAGTATAGGAGGGACTAGCGGAGATACGCAGTATTTT
.	TRBV30	TRBJ2-1	.	12	CASRDLYNEQFF	TGTGCCTCCAGGGACTTGTACAATGAGCAGTTCTTC
.	TRBV27	TRBJ1-5	.	12	CASSRSDQPQHF	TGTGCCAGCAGTCGGAGCGATCAGCCCCAGCATTTT
TRBD2	TRBV6-1	TRBJ2-1	.	14	CASSESGGYNEQFF	TGTGCCAGCAGTGAATCGGGGGGGTACAATGAGCAGTTCTTC